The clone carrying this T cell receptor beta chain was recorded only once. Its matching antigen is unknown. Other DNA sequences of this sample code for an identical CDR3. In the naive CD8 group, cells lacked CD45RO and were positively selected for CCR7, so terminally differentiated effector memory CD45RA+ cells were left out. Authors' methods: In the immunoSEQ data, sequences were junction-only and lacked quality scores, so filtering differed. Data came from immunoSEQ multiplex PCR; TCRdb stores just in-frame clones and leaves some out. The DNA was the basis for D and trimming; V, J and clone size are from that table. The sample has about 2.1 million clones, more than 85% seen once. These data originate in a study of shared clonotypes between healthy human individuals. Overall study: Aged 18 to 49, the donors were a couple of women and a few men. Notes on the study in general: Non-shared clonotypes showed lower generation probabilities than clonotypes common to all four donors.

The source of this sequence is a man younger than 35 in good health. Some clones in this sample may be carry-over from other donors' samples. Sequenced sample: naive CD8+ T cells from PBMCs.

The CDR3 nucleotides are TGTGCCAGCAGCGTAGGTGGGGGGGGCACTGAAGCTTTCTTT. This sequence encodes CASSVGGGGTEAFF. The gene calls are TRBV9 and TRBJ1-1; TRBD1 might be the D (5 bases). Trimming shortened V by 0 bases and J by 4 bases, and 10 bases separated the two germline ends. This CDR3 is built from 14 residues. CDR1 is SGDLS and CDR2 is YYNGEE in the germline V gene.